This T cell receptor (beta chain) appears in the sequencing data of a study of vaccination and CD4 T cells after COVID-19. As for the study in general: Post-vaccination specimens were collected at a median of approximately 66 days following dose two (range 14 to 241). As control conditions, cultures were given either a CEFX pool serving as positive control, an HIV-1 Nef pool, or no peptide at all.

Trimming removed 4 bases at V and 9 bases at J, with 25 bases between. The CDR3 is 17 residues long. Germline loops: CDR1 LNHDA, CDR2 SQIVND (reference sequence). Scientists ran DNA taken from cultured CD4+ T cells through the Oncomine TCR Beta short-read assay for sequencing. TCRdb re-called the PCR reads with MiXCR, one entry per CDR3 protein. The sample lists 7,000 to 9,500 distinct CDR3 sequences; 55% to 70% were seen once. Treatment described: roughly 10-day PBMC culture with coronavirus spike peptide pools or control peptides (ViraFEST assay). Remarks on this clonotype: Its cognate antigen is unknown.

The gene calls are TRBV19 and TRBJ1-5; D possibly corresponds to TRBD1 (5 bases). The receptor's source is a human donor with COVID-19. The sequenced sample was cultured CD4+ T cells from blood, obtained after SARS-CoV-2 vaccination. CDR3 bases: TGTGCCAGTAGTACCCTCGGGGGGTTAAACCTTCTTCCGCCCCAGCATTTT. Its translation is CASSTLGGLNLLPPQHF.